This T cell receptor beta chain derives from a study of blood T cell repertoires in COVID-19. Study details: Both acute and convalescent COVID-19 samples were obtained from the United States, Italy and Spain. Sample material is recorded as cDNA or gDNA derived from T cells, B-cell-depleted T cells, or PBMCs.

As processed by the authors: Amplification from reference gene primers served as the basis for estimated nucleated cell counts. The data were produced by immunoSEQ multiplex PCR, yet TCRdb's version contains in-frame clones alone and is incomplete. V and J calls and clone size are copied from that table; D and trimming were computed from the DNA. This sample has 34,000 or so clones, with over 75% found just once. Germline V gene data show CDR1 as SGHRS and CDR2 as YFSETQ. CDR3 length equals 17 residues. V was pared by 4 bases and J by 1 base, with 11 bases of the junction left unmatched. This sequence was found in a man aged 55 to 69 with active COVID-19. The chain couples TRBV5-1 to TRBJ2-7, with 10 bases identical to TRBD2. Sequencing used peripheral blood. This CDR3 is CASSRKGTSENSYEQYF. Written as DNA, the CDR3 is TGCGCCAGCAGCCGGAAAGGGACTAGCGAGAATTCCTACGAGCAGTACTTC. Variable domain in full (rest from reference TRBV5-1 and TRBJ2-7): KAGVTQTPRYLIKTRGQQVTLSCSPISGHRSVSWYQQTPGQGLQFLFEYFSETQRNKGNFPGRFSGRQFSNSRSEMNVSTLELGDSALYLCASSRKGTSENSYEQYFGPGTRLTVT.